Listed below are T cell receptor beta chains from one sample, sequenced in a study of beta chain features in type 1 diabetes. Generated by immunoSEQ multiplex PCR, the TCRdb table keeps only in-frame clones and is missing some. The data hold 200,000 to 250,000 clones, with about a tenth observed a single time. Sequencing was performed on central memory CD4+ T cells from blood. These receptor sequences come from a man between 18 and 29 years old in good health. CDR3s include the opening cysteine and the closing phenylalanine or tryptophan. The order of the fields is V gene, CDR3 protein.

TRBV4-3 CASSQDVSRGEQFF
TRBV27 CASSGRIGFEQYF
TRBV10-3 CAISESGRESNEQFF
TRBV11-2 CASSPQRVTGELFF
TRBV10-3 CAIGPNTGELFF
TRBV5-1 CASSHGTRVINEQFF
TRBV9 CASSQAGLGPYEQYF
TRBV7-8 CASSRRDRGSGANVLTF
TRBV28 CASSLTGDAAETQYF
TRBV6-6 CASSYSRHNTEAFF
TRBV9 CASSVGTVSYEQYF
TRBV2 CASSVGGTDTQYF
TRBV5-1 CASQTTGANTGELFF
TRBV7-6 CASSLSDRVTQYF
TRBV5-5 CASSSSPGRSTGELFF
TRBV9 CASSAPTRGNEQFF
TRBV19 CASMQHSTDTQYF
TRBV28 CASKLGTARSSEQYF
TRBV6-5 CASSSHHLAGELFF
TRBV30 CATALTANYGYTF
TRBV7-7 CASSLSLNTEAFF
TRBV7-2 CASSLRSRDEQYF
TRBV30 CACPKSGCYNEQFF
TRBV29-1 CSVLDRVNLETQYF
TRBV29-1 CSAKQGAGDGYTF
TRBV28 CASSLAPSGSFWNTQYF
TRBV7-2 CASSFGLAPPGDTQYF
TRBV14 CASSQRGSTSPYGYTF
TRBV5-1 CASSFGFGGSYEQYF
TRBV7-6 CASKGSSAYNEQFF
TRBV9 CASSVVSASQGRYF
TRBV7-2 CASSRDGKLFF
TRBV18 CASSPSVDRETQYF
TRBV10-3 CAISTGGDYGYTF
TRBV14 CASRRQGMNTEAFF
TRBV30 CAWSVSRGLREKLFF
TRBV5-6 CASSLVTGGTEAFF
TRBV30 CAWTRTSGRGEQYF
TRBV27 CASSPPGRAGEKLFF
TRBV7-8 CASSSQGGQETQYF
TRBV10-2 CASSGRENQPQHF